This TCR beta chain is from a study of CD8+CD57+ T cells in acquired aplastic anemia. Study at large: The DNA of sorted CD4+ and CD8+ cells averaged roughly 3 ug.

The authors sequenced patients whose flow cytometry had shown CD8+CD57+ cell expansion. This CDR3 has 12 amino acids. CDR1 is ENHRY and CDR2 is SYGVKD in the germline V gene. With 0 bases removed from V and 7 bases from J, the gap between germline ends came to 4 bases. Genomic DNA, the template, was used for profiling of the TCR beta VDJ and CDR3. A single record per CDR3 protein comes from TCRdb applying MiXCR to the reads. The data contain under 350,000 distinct CDR3 sequences, roughly 59% of them seen just once; the ten biggest clones take up approximately 1.3%. Sequencing used sorted CD4+, CD8+, or CD8+CD57+ T cells (not recorded which) from PBMCs. The rearrangement uses TRBV10-3 and TRBJ2-1; D is undetermined. This sequence was found in a human donor with aplastic anemia. The CDR3 sequence is CAISESINEQFF. In DNA, the CDR3 is TGTGCCATCAGTGAGTCGATAAATGAGCAGTTCTTC.